This TCR beta chain was captured in a study of human T cells and chemical hapten exposure. Noted time point: patch test 2, 6 weeks after DPC sensitization. Treatment meaning: therapeutic diphenylcyclopropenone sensitization with weekly scalp DPC. Every patch test was put on after a blood sample was taken. Concerning this clonotype itself: Its target is unknown.

The library attached unique molecular identifiers to individual cDNA molecules. TCRdb recomputed calls from the RACE reads with MiXCR, one row per CDR3 protein. The sample lists about 140,000 distinct CDR3 sequences; approximately 12% were seen once. Study-wide findings and caveats: Donors had alopecia, so their immune response may differ from healthy people's.

This material consisted of whole blood, taken in connection with sensitization to the hapten diphenylcyclopropenone (DPC). The sequence was obtained from a woman aged 45-65 years with alopecia areata. Some clones in this sample may be carry-over from other donors' samples.

CDR3 nucleotide sequence: TGCGCCAGCAGCCCCCGTCGGGAGACCCAGTACTTC. As protein: CASSPRRETQYF. This chain uses TRBV10-2 with TRBJ2-5; D unresolved. Germline V gene lookup returns CDR1 WSHSY and CDR2 SAAADI. V was cut by 6 bases and J by 5 bases, with 10 bases left in between. The CDR3 consists of 12 residues.